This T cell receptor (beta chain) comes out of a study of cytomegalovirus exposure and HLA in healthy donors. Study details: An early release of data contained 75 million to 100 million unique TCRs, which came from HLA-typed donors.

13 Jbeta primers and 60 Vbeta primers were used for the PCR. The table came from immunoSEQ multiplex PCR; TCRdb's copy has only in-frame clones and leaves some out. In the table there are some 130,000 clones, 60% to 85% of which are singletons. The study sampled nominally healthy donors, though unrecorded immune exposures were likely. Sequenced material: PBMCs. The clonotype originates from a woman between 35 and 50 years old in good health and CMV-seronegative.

The CDR3 is CASSAAPPTGNQPQHF. The CDR3 coding sequence is TGTGCCAGCAGCGCCGCCCCTCCCACGGGCAATCAGCCCCAGCATTTT. V is TRBV2 and J is TRBJ1-5; D is unresolved. Trimming removed 6 bases at V and 2 bases at J, with 17 bases between. Per germline, CDR1 SNHLY and CDR2 FYNNEI. The length of the CDR3 is 16 residues. The full variable domain, completed using reference TRBV2 and TRBJ1-5, is EPEVTQTPSHQVTQMGQEVILRCVPISNHLYFYWYRQILGQKVEFLVSFYNNEISEKSEIFDDQFSVERPDGSNFTLKIRSTKLEDSAMYFCASSAAPPTGNQPQHFGDGTRLSIL.